The source of this TCR beta chain is a study of CD8 T cells in ankylosing spondylitis. Study-level points and caveats: A TCR beta motif of several highly homologous variants seemed to mark ankylosing spondylitis blood. According to the report, clones linked to the disease were significantly enriched in matched synovial fluid samples taken from ankylosing spondylitis patients.

From the 5' RACE reads, TCRdb called clonotypes with MiXCR, one entry per CDR3 protein. The table shows roughly 700,000 distinct CDR3 sequences, with roughly 19% occurring only once. This clonotype was detected only a few times. Its antigen remains unidentified. The CDR3 loop spans 15 amino acids. Trimming cost V 2 bases and J 6 bases, with 13 bases left between them. The V gene is TRBV12-3 or TRBV12-4, the J gene TRBJ1-4; tentative D call: TRBD1 (5 bases). The sequencing sample was made of blood, either unsorted or a sorted T cell fraction (not recorded which). The clonotype originates from a male donor with ankylosing spondylitis. The CDR3 sequence: CASSLRSGIYEKLFF. The CDR3 DNA reads TGTGCCAGCAGTTTACGTTCAGGGATCTATGAAAAACTGTTTTTT.